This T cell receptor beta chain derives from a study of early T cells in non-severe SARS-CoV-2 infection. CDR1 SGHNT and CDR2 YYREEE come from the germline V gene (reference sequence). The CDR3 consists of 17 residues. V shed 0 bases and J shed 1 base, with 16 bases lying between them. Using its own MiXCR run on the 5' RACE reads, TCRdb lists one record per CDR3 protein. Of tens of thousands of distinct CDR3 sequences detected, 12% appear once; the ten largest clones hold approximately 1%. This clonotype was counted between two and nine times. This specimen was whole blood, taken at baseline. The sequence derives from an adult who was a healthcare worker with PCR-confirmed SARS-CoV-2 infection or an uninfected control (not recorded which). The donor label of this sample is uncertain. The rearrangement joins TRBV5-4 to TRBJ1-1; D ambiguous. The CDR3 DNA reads TGTGCCAGCAGCTTGGTTAGGAGAAATGTAAAGAACACTGAAGCTTTCTTT. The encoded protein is CASSLVRRNVKNTEAFF.